The entry that follows covers one T cell receptor (beta chain) sequence. The target of this receptor is not known. No much larger clone exists at a distance of one base, and base qualities are not known. This sample was taken from a study of cytotoxic CD8 clonotypes in ibrutinib-treated CLL listed by TCRdb under 2021. Concerning the study at large: The cohort included about 15 treatment-naive and some 10 relapsed/refractory patients; roughly 17 were IGHV unmutated. Responses were partial in 24 patients and complete in 2; after median approximately 69 months follow-up, about 14 stayed in remission and approximately 12 progressed. Response samples were taken after a median of approximately 13 months on treatment, ranging from about 6 to 36 months. An average of 255,043 productive templates and 94,082 productive rearrangements was obtained per sample. Longitudinal samples were obtainable from about 30% of the 86 participants in the trial. Cryopreserved peripheral blood mononuclear cells were obtained prior to treatment, at the time of response, and at either disease progression or sustained remission. Every sample from remission and from progressive disease was obtained while the patients were still on ibrutinib.

Each clonotype received, on average, 10x coverage in deep resolution sequencing performed on a MiSeq, where the target depth lay between 1 in 1 million and 1 in 200,000 T cells. The immunoSEQ hsTCRB Kit was used to generate TCR beta libraries. The study's processing was this. The data were analyzed with ImmunoSEQ Analyzer and ImmunoSEQ Data Assistant, and V, D and J gene assignments followed IMGT definitions. Clonality, with values ranging from 0 to 1, was calculated as one minus the normalized Shannon entropy of productive rearrangement frequencies. Only overrepresented clonotypes making up at least 0.05% of the repertoire of each patient were included in the public clonotype analysis. About a dozen age-matched healthy donor repertoires from immuneACCESS served as clonality controls. The table comes from immuneACCESS by way of TCRdb, which keeps in-frame sequences with V and J called. Part of the clones is missing from these tables; in studies checked, under half for an unresolved V gene and the rest for unknown reasons. V, J and clone size derive from that table, while D and trimming were established from the DNA sequence. The sample table contains fewer than 100,000 clones; only one count was recorded for roughly 83% of them. The top ten hold 4.8% of the sample.

The time point label of this sample denotes: approximately 11 months on ibrutinib. For TCR beta library preparation, 1.5 to 2.5 micrograms of genomic DNA were extracted from the cryopreserved PBMCs. Longitudinal blood samples from CLL patients on ibrutinib monotherapy underwent high-throughput TCR beta sequencing. Patients were enrolled in a phase 2 open-label single-center ibrutinib monotherapy trial. The germline ends are 13 bases apart after V is trimmed by 2 bases and J by 1 base. The CDR3 covers 15 residues, taking in both the cysteine and the phenylalanine. Just CDR3 DNA is preserved here, 45 bases in frame from base 1. The germline V gene gives CDR1 as SGHRS and CDR2 as YFSETQ. Study-wide conclusions, independent of this receptor: At ibrutinib response clonality went up, during sustained remission it held steady, and at progression it dropped back toward baseline. Sampling times were not matched between patients in sustained remission and patients whose disease was progressing, and lymph node repertoires were not examined. Baseline clonality exceeded that of age-matched healthy donors and correlated strongly with circulating CD8+ T-cell counts. Public clonotypes were found to be uncommon and were observed to contract or remain stable during treatment; the increase in clonality was shown to reflect expansion of private clonotypes at ibrutinib response.

The chain is made from TRBV5-1 and TRBJ2-7, with the D gene uncertain. Sequences were derived from PBMCs, sampled after 12 months of ibrutinib treatment. This sequence originates from a human donor with chronic lymphocytic leukemia. The nucleotides are TGCGCCAGCAGCTTCACCATGACACCTTCCTACGAGCAGTACTTC. Its translation is CASSFTMTPSYEQYF.